This TCR beta chain was profiled in a study of T cell responses to AZD1222 COVID-19 vaccine. General study points: Variant regions that are unmutated are reportedly the target of nearly half of spike-specific TCRs.

Sequencing was performed with immunoSEQ multiplex PCR; in TCRdb, only in-frame clones are kept and a portion is missing. Seen here are about 170,000 clones, about nine tenths observed once, and the top ten hold around 1.5%. This CDR3 has 15 amino acids. The V and J ends lost 2 bases and 6 bases, in that order; junction bases with no gene match: 7. Germline-derived CDR1 and CDR2 are MGHDK and SYGVNS. On this clone: Its specificity is unknown.

The source was peripheral blood, collected on day 0 of AZD1222 vaccination. This chain links TRBV25-1 with TRBJ2-7; 10 nucleotides agree with TRBD1. The sequence came from an adult in good health. DNA for the CDR3: TGTGCCAGCAGTGAACATGGGGACAGGGGCTCCGAGCAGTACTTC. Amino acids: CASSEHGDRGSEQYF.